Listed here are 10 T cell receptor beta chains from one sample, sequenced in a study of blood T cells in healthy people across ages. Using a J-beta primer mix together with a sample-barcoded 5' primer, a second PCR was run for roughly 6 to 12 cycles. From the 5' RACE reads, TCRdb called clonotypes with MiXCR, one entry per CDR3 protein. The sample carries 850,000 or so distinct CDR3 sequences, under 35% recorded once. The specimen sequenced was blood. The source of these receptors is a woman of 80 years or more in good health.

About this clonotype: It may be a read error: a sequence one base away is much more abundant. This chain uses TRBV7-9 with TRBJ2-1; D possibly corresponds to TRBD2 (6 bases). The J call may be wrong; the DNA end is better matched by TRBJ2-7. The CDR3 extends over 15 amino acids. Germline CDR1 and CDR2: SEHNR and FQNEAQ (reference sequence). CDR3 sequence: CASSFGQAGYNEQYF. Here the CDR3 DNA reads TGTGCCAGCAGCTTTGGGCAGGCGGGATACAATGAGCAGTACTTC.

The V call is TRBV7-9, the J call TRBJ2-2, with 9 positions matching TRBD2. V lost 1 base, J lost 11 bases, and 8 bases stayed unmatched. This CDR3 is built from 15 residues. The germline V gene has CDR1 SEHNR and CDR2 FQNEAQ (reference sequence). CDR3 region: CASSLGPAGGQELFF. The CDR3 region has the DNA TGTGCCAGCAGCTTAGGTCCAGCGGGGGGCCAAGAGCTGTTTTTT.

This clonotype was observed a handful of times. This clone may be a read error of a much larger clone one base away. CDR3 nucleotides: TGTGCCAACAGACGCGGACAGGCGGGCTATGGCTACACCTTC. Translation gives CANRRGQAGYGYTF. V is TRBV28 and J is TRBJ1-2; 7 bases are a match to TRBD1. Germline trimming cut 10 bases from V and 4 bases from J; bases unmatched to any gene: 12. This CDR3 contains 14 residues. CDR1 and CDR2 (germline): MDHEN, SYDVKM.

This clonotype was detected ten times or more. The gene calls are TRBV6-1 and TRBJ1-2; 7 bases fit TRBD1. The V segment lost 6 bases and the J segment 2 bases; nucleotides outside the gene matches: 6. CDR3 size: 14 residues. Germline CDR1 is MNHNS and CDR2 is SASEGT. CDR3: CASRGQIYNYGYTF. CDR3 DNA: TGTGCCAGCAGGGGACAGATATACAACTATGGCTACACCTTC.

This clonotype came up many times. The J gene is TRBJ2-4, the V gene TRBV20-1, with TRBD1 matching 9 bases. J lost 5 bases, V lost 6 bases, and 5 bases had no gene match. The CDR3 runs to 13 residues. Germline CDR1 and CDR2: DFQATT and SNEGSKA (reference sequence). CDR3 coding DNA: TGCAGTGCCCCTCGGACAGGGGAAAACATTCAGTACTTC. This gives the protein CSAPRTGENIQYF.

The V and J genes are TRBV27 and TRBJ1-2; perhaps TRBD1 as D (5 bases). Trimming removed 3 bases at V and 0 bases at J, with 11 bases between. The CDR3 is made up of 15 amino acids. Germline assignment: CDR1 MNHEY and CDR2 SMNVEV (reference sequence). CDR3: CASSLSGRTNYGYTF. CDR3 bases: TGTGCCAGCAGTTTGTCAGGGCGAACTAACTATGGCTACACCTTC.

The V and J genes are TRBV20-1 and TRBJ2-5; possible D gene TRBD2, 7 bases. The V gene lost 6 bases and the J gene lost 1 base, with 18 bases spanning the gap. Germline CDR1 DFQATT, CDR2 SNEGSKA (reference sequence). The CDR3 length is 15 residues. The DNA for the CDR3 is TGCAGTGCGGGTAGAAGGCGGGGGCCCCAAGAGACCCAGTACTTC. Its translation: CSAGRRRGPQETQYF.

This clonotype was observed many times. The V call is TRBV7-2, the J call TRBJ2-5; TRBD1 might be the D (5 bases). The CDR3 consists of 15 residues. Germline CDR1 is SGHTA and CDR2 is FQGNSA. V was shortened by 1 base and J by 3 bases, with 12 bases between the two germline ends. CDR3 bases: TGTGCCAGCAGCTTAGGAGACAGACTGAAAGAGACCCAGTACTTC. This gives the protein CASSLGDRLKETQYF. Based on the CDR3 plus reference TRBV7-2 and TRBJ2-5, the full variable domain is GAGVSQSPSNKVTEKGKDVELRCDPISGHTALYWYRQSLGQGLEFLIYFQGNSAPDKSGLPSDRFSAERTGGSVSTLTIQRTQQEDSAVYLCASSLGDRLKETQYFGPGTRLLVL.

A note on this clonotype: Possible read error: a much larger clone is one base away. This chain uses TRBV29-1 with TRBJ1-5, with TRBD1 matching over 7 bases. The CDR3 length is 13 residues. In germline, CDR1 is SQVTM, CDR2 ANQGSEA. The CDR3 is CSVGTGSNHPQHF. CDR3 DNA: TGCAGCGTTGGGACAGGTAGCAATCACCCCCAGCATTTT. The full variable domain, with the rest looked up from reference TRBV29-1 and TRBJ1-5, is SAVISQKPSRDICQRGTSLTIQCQVDSQVTMMFWYRQQPGQSLTLIATANQGSEATYESGFVIDKFPISRPNLTFSTLTVSNMSPEDSSIYLCSVGTGSNHPQHFGDGTRLSIL.

The chain has TRBV10-3 and TRBJ2-1; 14 bases line up with TRBD2. Germline CDR1 ENHRY, CDR2 SYGVKD. The CDR3 is made up of 21 amino acids. Trimming removed 1 base from V and 0 bases from J; junction bases left unmatched: 11. DNA of the CDR3: TGTGCCATCAGTGAGTGGGGCCACGGGACTAGCGGGAGCAGCTCCTACAATGAGCAGTTCTTC. This codes for CAISEWGHGTSGSSSYNEQFF.